This T cell receptor beta chain was sequenced for a study of blood T cells in healthy people across ages. General study results and limits: Compared with aged donors, long-lived donors showed fewer expanded clones, suggesting selection. With age, beta diversity per million T cells declined roughly linearly, significantly by approximately 41. Researchers deemed the diversity estimates from one million T cells underestimates.

With a J-beta primer mix and a sample-barcoded 5' primer, a second PCR ran about 7 to 11 cycles. Each sample yielded at least 2.5 million CDR3-containing paired-end reads. One entry per CDR3 protein results from TCRdb running MiXCR on the 5' RACE reads. The sample has about 1.6 million distinct CDR3 sequences, about 35% seen once. This clonotype was found a few times. As yet, its antigen is unknown. The germline V gene has CDR1 DFQATT and CDR2 SNEGSKA (reference sequence). The CDR3 totals 14 residues. With 6 bases clipped from V and 6 bases from J, the junction kept 14 bases outside the gene matches. V gene TRBV20-1 combines with J gene TRBJ2-7; TRBD1 matches 7 bases. Input material: blood. This clonotype originated in a woman younger than 45 in good health. As DNA, the CDR3 is TGCAGTGCGTCAGACAGGGCAATGGGGTTCGAGCAGTACTTC. Its protein is CSASDRAMGFEQYF.